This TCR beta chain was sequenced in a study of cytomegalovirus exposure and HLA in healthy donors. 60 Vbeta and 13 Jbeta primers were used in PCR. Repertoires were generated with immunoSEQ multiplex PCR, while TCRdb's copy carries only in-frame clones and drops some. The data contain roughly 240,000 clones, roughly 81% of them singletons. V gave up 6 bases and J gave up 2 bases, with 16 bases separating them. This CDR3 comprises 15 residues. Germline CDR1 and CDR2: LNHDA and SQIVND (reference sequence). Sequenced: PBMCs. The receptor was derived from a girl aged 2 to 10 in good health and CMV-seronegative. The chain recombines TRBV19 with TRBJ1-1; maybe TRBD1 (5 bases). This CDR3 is CASRDLRARNTEAFF. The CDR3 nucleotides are TGTGCCAGTAGGGACCTCAGGGCAAGAAACACTGAAGCTTTCTTT.